These 27 T cell receptor beta chains were all obtained from the same sample, sequenced in a study of blood T cell repertoires in COVID-19. Some clones are missing from TCRdb's copy, which holds only in-frame ones; the method was immunoSEQ multiplex PCR. The sample includes hundreds of thousands of clones, 80% to 90% of them seen just once. The sequenced material came from peripheral blood. These receptors all come from a man aged 18 to 30 with COVID-19, enrolled during active disease.

The chain carries TRBV9 and TRBJ2-1; 14 bases fit TRBD2. The CDR3 covers 17 residues. V dropped 0 bases and J dropped 8; count of bases not matched to a gene: 7. Germline V CDR1 and CDR2: SGDLS, YYNGEE. In DNA, the CDR3 is TGTGCCAGCAGCGTAGGTATTGGGACTAGCGGGAGCTATGAGCAGTTCTTC. Amino acid sequence: CASSVGIGTSGSYEQFF. The entire variable domain, with the rest obtained from reference TRBV9 and TRBJ2-1, is as follows: DSGVTQTPKHLITATGQRVTLRCSPRSGDLSVYWYQQSLDQGLQFLIQYYNGEERAKGNILERFSAQQFPDLHSELNLSSLELGDSALYFCASSVGIGTSGSYEQFFGPGTRLTVL.

The rearrangement joins TRBV7-9 to TRBJ2-7; D might be TRBD2 (5 bases). Trimming removed 3 bases from V and 11 bases from J, with 17 bases in between. Germline CDR1 reads SEHNR; CDR2 reads FQNEAQ (reference sequence). The CDR3 is 13 amino acids. For the CDR3, the DNA is TGTGCCAGCAGCTTCTCGACGGGATTGGGGAAGTACTTC. This codes for CASSFSTGLGKYF. Combining the CDR3 with reference TRBV7-9 and TRBJ2-7 gives the whole variable domain DTGVSQNPRHKITKRGQNVTFRCDPISEHNRLYWYRQTLGQGPEFLTYFQNEAQLEKSRLLSDRFSAERPKGSFSTLEIQRTEQGDSAMYLCASSFSTGLGKYFGPGTRLTVT.

The chain joins TRBV7-2 to TRBJ2-3, with 13 nucleotides matching TRBD2. This CDR3 comprises 17 residues. V gave up 5 bases and J gave up 5 bases; unmatched junction bases: 10. CDR1 is SGHTA and CDR2 is FQGNSA in the germline V gene. The CDR3 sequence: CASSPQLAGGPQDTQYF. The DNA for the CDR3 is TGTGCCAGCAGCCCCCAACTAGCGGGAGGGCCCCAAGATACGCAGTATTTT.

The chain joins TRBV23-1 to TRBJ2-3; D tentatively reads TRBD1 or TRBD2 (9 bases each). TRBV23-1 is given ORF status, its function remaining uncertain. V shed 1 base and J shed 3 bases, with 32 bases lying between them. This CDR3 spans 22 amino acids. CDR3 sequence (DNA): TGCGCCAGCAGTCAATTGGCGGCTGGACAGGGGAGGATAGCGGGGGAAACAGATACGCAGTATTTT. Its protein is CASSQLAAGQGRIAGETDTQYF.

V gene TRBV19 combines with J gene TRBJ2-1; 11 bases are a match to TRBD2. After removal of 9 bases from V and 8 bases from J, the junction contained 9 bases not matched to a gene. Germline V gives CDR1 LNHDA, CDR2 SQIVND (reference sequence). This CDR3 spans 14 amino acids. Here the CDR3 DNA reads TGTGCCAGCGAGACCACTAGCGGGAGCGATGAGCAGTTCTTC. As protein: CASETTSGSDEQFF.

The chain has TRBV5-1 and TRBJ2-3; the match to TRBD2 covers 10 bases. Germline CDR1 is SGHRS and CDR2 is YFSETQ. The CDR3 runs 18 residues. The ends lost 0 bases at V and 7 bases at J; junction bases unmatched: 14. This CDR3 reads CASSLGSLAGGPPNTQYF. The CDR3 DNA sequence: TGCGCCAGCAGCTTGGGTTCCTTAGCGGGGGGCCCTCCTAATACGCAGTATTTT.

The CDR3 loop is CAISGDRVQDTEAFF. CDR3 in DNA: TGTGCCATCAGTGGCGACAGGGTACAGGACACTGAAGCTTTCTTT. The chain is built from TRBV10-3 and TRBJ1-1, with 7 positions matching TRBD1. This CDR3 is built from 15 residues. V lost 4 bases and J lost 3; bases outside the gene matches: 8. CDR1 and CDR2 (germline): ENHRY, SYGVKD.

The CDR3 coding sequence is TGTGCCAGCAGCTTGGGAGCAACCGCCTACGAGCAGTACTTC. Translation gives CASSLGATAYEQYF. This chain joins TRBV7-9 and TRBJ2-7; possibly TRBD2 for D (5 bases). Trimming stripped 3 bases from V and 2 bases from J, with 11 bases between. This CDR3 spans 14 amino acids. Germline V CDR1 and CDR2: SEHNR, FQNEAQ (reference sequence).

The rearrangement links TRBV9 to TRBJ1-2, with D perhaps TRBD1 (6 bases). In germline, CDR1 is SGDLS, CDR2 YYNGEE. The CDR3 is 16 residues long. V lost 4 bases, J lost 6 bases, and 22 bases lay in between. The CDR3 DNA reads as TGTGCCAGCAGCCCGAGGGGGAACGCGAAGGTGGATGGCTACACCTTC. As protein: CASSPRGNAKVDGYTF.

The chain carries TRBV11-3 and TRBJ1-1, with a weak D call TRBD1 (6 bases). The CDR3 consists of 13 residues. Germline V gene lookup returns CDR1 SGHNT and CDR2 YENEEA. The ends were cut back, 0 bases at V and 6 bases at J, with 8 bases in the middle. The CDR3 nucleotides are TGTGCCAGCAGCTTAGAACAGGGCGCTGAAGCTTTCTTT. It yields the protein CASSLEQGAEAFF.

Note on this clone: This CDR3 is also generated by other DNA sequences in the sample. The V and J genes are TRBV4-1 and TRBJ2-7; 8 bases agree with TRBD1. There are 14 residues in the CDR3. J was trimmed by 1 base and V by 4 bases; bases with no gene match: 3. Germline V lookup: CDR1 MGHRA, CDR2 YSYEKL. The CDR3 region has the DNA TGCGCCAGCAGCCCAGGACAGGGTTCCTACGAGCAGTACTTC. Its protein is CASSPGQGSYEQYF.

The rearrangement uses TRBV10-2 and TRBJ2-3, with D possibly matching TRBD2 (6 bases). Trimming pared 0 bases from V and 10 bases from J, leaving 11 bases between. This CDR3 contains 13 residues. Germline CDR1 reads WSHSY; CDR2 reads SAAADI. In DNA, the CDR3 is TGCGCCAGCAGTGAGTCGGGGGGACCTCCGCAGTATTTT. Its translation: CASSESGGPPQYF.

The chain employs TRBV19 and TRBJ1-5; no reliable D call. CDR1 and CDR2 (germline): LNHDA, SQIVND (reference sequence). The CDR3 is made up of 14 amino acids. V was clipped by 6 bases and J by 4 bases, with 13 bases between them. This CDR3 reads CASSMGVNNQPQHF. DNA of the CDR3: TGTGCCAGTAGCATGGGAGTAAATAATCAGCCCCAGCATTTT.

This rearrangement joins TRBV19 to TRBJ2-7; 9 bases match TRBD2. The length of the CDR3 is 14 residues. V trimming: 3 bases; J trimming: 6 bases; junction bases outside the gene matches: 6. Per the germline V gene, CDR1 is LNHDA and CDR2 is SQIVND (reference sequence). As DNA, the CDR3 is TGTGCCAGTAGTATCGCCGGGACTAGCCCCGAGCAGTACTTC. Translation gives CASSIAGTSPEQYF.

This clone was found a few times. The chain combines TRBV5-1 with TRBJ2-7; perhaps TRBD1 as D (6 bases). CDR3 size: 15 residues. The germline V gene encodes CDR1 SGHRS and CDR2 YFSETQ. The V gene lost 3 bases and the J gene lost 2 bases, with 15 bases spanning the gap. CDR3 residues: CASSSLQGNPYEQYF. In DNA, the CDR3 is TGCGCCAGCAGCTCGTTACAGGGTAATCCCTACGAGCAGTACTTC.

This chain joins TRBV9 and TRBJ2-7; D may be TRBD1 (6 bases). CDR1 and CDR2 (germline): SGDLS, YYNGEE. V was pared by 3 bases and J by 3 bases, with 13 bases between. The CDR3 spans 14 residues. DNA for the CDR3: TGTGCCAGCAGCGCAACAGGGTCGGGCTACGAGCAGTACTTC. This translates into CASSATGSGYEQYF.

The chain has TRBV2 and TRBJ1-2, with a tentative D call TRBD1 (5 bases). The CDR3 has 15 residues. Germline assignment: CDR1 SNHLY and CDR2 FYNNEI. The V end was cut by 1 base, the J end by 8 bases, with 17 bases between. CDR3: CASSEVGGTMGGYTF. CDR3 nucleotide sequence: TGTGCCAGCAGTGAAGTAGGCGGGACCATGGGCGGCTACACCTTC.

The chain employs TRBV1 and TRBJ2-1; TRBD2 was called by the table and not checked on the DNA. TRBV1 is an annotated pseudogene. CDR3 size: 14 residues. DNA for the CDR3: TGCACCAGCAGCCACGGGACTAGCCTCCATGAGCAGTTCTTC. Protein product: CTSSHGTSLHEQFF.

The chain links TRBV6-6 to TRBJ2-3, with D maybe TRBD2 (6 bases). The CDR3 is made up of 15 amino acids. With 6 bases removed from V and 0 bases from J, the gap between germline ends came to 13 bases. The V gene's germline CDR1 is MNHNY and CDR2 SVGAGI (reference sequence). CDR3 loop: CASSIRDSSTDTQYF. CDR3 bases: TGTGCCAGCAGCATCCGGGACTCCAGCACAGATACGCAGTATTTT.

This chain connects TRBV4-1 to TRBJ1-3; D gene unclear. This CDR3 contains 14 residues. V lost 1 base, J lost 12 bases, and 16 bases lay in between. CDR1 and CDR2 from the germline V gene are MGHRA and YSYEKL. CDR3 loop: CASSQATLEKGIYF. The CDR3 bases are TGCGCCAGCAGCCAAGCTACGCTAGAGAAAGGCATATATTTT.

This chain links TRBV5-1 with TRBJ1-2; TRBD1 agrees at 8 bases. Germline V gives CDR1 SGHRS, CDR2 YFSETQ. Trimming cost V 6 bases and J 4 bases; bases outside gene matches: 2. The CDR3 consists of 12 residues. This chain's CDR3 is CASTDRGYGYTF. Written as DNA, the CDR3 is TGCGCCAGCACCGACAGGGGCTATGGCTACACCTTC.

The chain combines TRBV9 with TRBJ1-3; a weak D match, TRBD1 (5 bases). V was pared by 0 bases and J by 0 bases, with 13 bases between. The CDR3 is 17 amino acids. Germline V lookup: CDR1 SGDLS, CDR2 YYNGEE. CDR3 residues: CASSVEAQGYSGNTIYF. In DNA, the CDR3 is TGTGCCAGCAGCGTAGAAGCCCAGGGATACTCTGGAAACACCATATATTTT.

V is TRBV5-4 and J is TRBJ2-1, with D perhaps TRBD1 (5 bases). Germline CDR1 reads SGHNT; CDR2 reads YYREEE (reference sequence). The ends were cut back, 3 bases at V and 0 bases at J, with 13 bases in the middle. The CDR3 runs 16 residues. CDR3 nucleotides: TGTGCCAGCAGCTGGACACGAAAGAGCTCCTACAATGAGCAGTTCTTC. Its protein is CASSWTRKSSYNEQFF.

CDR3 residues: CASSLELAGTTGELFF. The CDR3, as DNA: TGTGCCAGCAGCTTAGAATTAGCGGGGACCACCGGGGAGCTGTTTTTT. The genes are TRBV13 and TRBJ2-2, with 8 bases identical to TRBD2. The germline V gene has CDR1 PRHDT and CDR2 FYEKMQ (reference sequence). This CDR3 spans 16 amino acids. V dropped 1 base and J dropped 4; count of bases not matched to a gene: 5.

The rearrangement links TRBV9 to TRBJ1-1, with TRBD1 identical over 11 bases. The CDR3 is made up of 14 amino acids. V shed 4 bases and J 11 bases; nucleotides not matched to a gene: 10. CDR1 is SGDLS, CDR2 YYNGEE, per germline. The CDR3 loop reads CASSFGQGADIAFF. CDR3 coding DNA: TGTGCCAGCAGCTTTGGACAGGGGGCGGATATCGCTTTCTTT.

J is TRBJ1-2 and V is TRBV28; a weak D match, TRBD1 (6 bases). Trimming removed 3 bases from V and 4 bases from J, with 15 bases in between. This CDR3 contains 15 residues. Germline V gene sequence: CDR1 MDHEN, CDR2 SYDVKM. The CDR3 loop is CASSFRGRTVYGYTF. The CDR3 DNA reads as TGTGCCAGCAGTTTTCGAGGCCGGACAGTCTATGGCTACACCTTC.

DNA for the CDR3: TGTGCCAGCAGTAGAGACACCCATGGGCCCCAGCATTTT. Translation gives CASSRDTHGPQHF. The chain joins TRBV2 to TRBJ1-5, with D hard to call. The CDR3 consists of 13 residues. V was clipped by 5 bases and J by 9 bases, with 14 bases between them. Germline CDR1 SNHLY, CDR2 FYNNEI.